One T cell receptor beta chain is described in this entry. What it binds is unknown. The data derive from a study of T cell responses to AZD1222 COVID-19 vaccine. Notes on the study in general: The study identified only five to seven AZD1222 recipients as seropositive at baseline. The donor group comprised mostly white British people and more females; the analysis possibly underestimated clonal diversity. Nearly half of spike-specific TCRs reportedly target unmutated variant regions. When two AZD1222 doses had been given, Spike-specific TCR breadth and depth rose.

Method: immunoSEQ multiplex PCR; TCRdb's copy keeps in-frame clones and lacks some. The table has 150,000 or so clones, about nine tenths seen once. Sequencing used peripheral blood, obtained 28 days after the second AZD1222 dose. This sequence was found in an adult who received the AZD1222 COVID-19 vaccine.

The chain's CDR3 is CASSATGDQPQHF. The DNA for the CDR3 is TGTGCCAGCAGCGCAACAGGGGATCAGCCCCAGCATTTT. The V call is TRBV3-1 (or the pseudogene TRBV3-2), the J call TRBJ1-5, with 7 bases aligning to TRBD1. The trim removed 5 bases at V and 5 bases at J, leaving 3 bases unmatched. The CDR3 runs to 13 residues. Per the germline V gene, CDR1 is LGHDT and CDR2 is YNNKEL (reference sequence).